These 13 T cell receptor beta chains came from one sample sequenced in a study of cytomegalovirus exposure and HLA in healthy donors. Clones were sequenced by immunoSEQ multiplex PCR, and TCRdb holds only the in-frame ones, with some missing. Of 200,000 to 300,000 clones listed, roughly 87% are singletons. The specimen sequenced was PBMCs. The source is a young man in good health and CMV-seropositive.

This chain joins TRBV7-8 and TRBJ2-1; D gene uncertain. CDR1 is SGHVS, CDR2 FQNEAQ, per germline. The CDR3 runs to 11 residues. Trimming shortened V by 2 bases and J by 8 bases, and 4 bases separated the two germline ends. In DNA, the CDR3 is TGTGCCAGCAGCTTATCCGATGAGCAGTTCTTC. Amino acid sequence: CASSLSDEQFF.

This sequence joins TRBV28 and TRBJ2-7, with TRBD2 identical over 11 bases. The CDR3 extends over 15 amino acids. The V gene end was trimmed by 5 bases and the J gene end by 4 bases; junction bases not matched to a gene: 7. The germline V gene has CDR1 MDHEN and CDR2 SYDVKM. Here the CDR3 DNA reads TGTGCCAGCAGTCAGCTCTCTAGCGGGAGGTACGAGCAGTACTTC. Its translation: CASSQLSSGRYEQYF.

The chain couples TRBV7-9 to TRBJ2-7, with 7 bases fitting TRBD1. This CDR3 has 13 amino acids. Germline trimming cut 1 base from V and 7 bases from J; bases unmatched to any gene: 4. The germline CDR1 and CDR2 sequences are SEHNR and FQNEAQ (reference sequence). The CDR3 sequence: CASSLGSGGEQYF. CDR3 DNA: TGTGCCAGCAGCTTAGGGTCAGGGGGTGAGCAGTACTTC. Full variable domain (missing parts from reference TRBV7-9 and TRBJ2-7): DTGVSQNPRHKITKRGQNVTFRCDPISEHNRLYWYRQTLGQGPEFLTYFQNEAQLEKSRLLSDRFSAERPKGSFSTLEIQRTEQGDSAMYLCASSLGSGGEQYFGPGTRLTVT.

The gene calls are TRBV6-1 and TRBJ2-2; D not certain. This CDR3 contains 14 residues. Per germline, CDR1 MNHNS and CDR2 SASEGT. With 6 bases removed from V and 7 bases from J, the gap between germline ends came to 15 bases. In nucleotides, the CDR3 is TGTGCCAGCAGATCAAGGTTGGCGCTCGGGGAGCTGTTTTTT. Translated, it gives CASRSRLALGELFF.

The chain combines TRBV12-5 with TRBJ2-1; 8 bases are a match to TRBD2. Per germline, CDR1 LGHNT and CDR2 FRNRAP. With V trimmed by 0 bases and J by 10 bases, 11 bases remained unmatched. The CDR3 totals 16 residues. The CDR3 loop is CASGLVLGTSSNEQFF. The CDR3 DNA follows: TGTGCTAGTGGTTTGGTACTAGGGACTAGTAGCAACGAGCAGTTCTTC.

The CDR3 sequence: CASSLKAMGRQPQHF. CDR3 DNA sequence: TGTGCCAGCAGTTTAAAGGCCATGGGCCGTCAGCCCCAGCATTTT. The chain links TRBV27 to TRBJ1-5, with D unresolved. The CDR3 is 15 residues long. Trimming cost V 2 bases and J 6 bases, with 14 bases left between them. Germline V gene lookup returns CDR1 MNHEY and CDR2 SMNVEV (reference sequence).

The rearrangement joins TRBV5-8 to TRBJ1-1, with 7 bases matching TRBD1. This CDR3 contains 15 residues. The junction had 5 bases not matched to a gene; V was cut back by 3 bases and J by 0 bases. Germline CDR1 SGHTS, CDR2 YDEGEE. CDR3 in DNA: TGTGCCAGCAGCTGGCAGGGGGGCATGAACACTGAAGCTTTCTTT. This translates into CASSWQGGMNTEAFF.

The chain combines TRBV5-1 with TRBJ2-5; 7 positions agree with TRBD1. Losses at the gene ends were 4 bases for V and 2 bases for J; bases not matched to a gene: 5. This CDR3 is 14 amino acids long. The germline V gene encodes CDR1 SGHRS and CDR2 YFSETQ. Here the CDR3 reads CASSQGQLQETQYF. The CDR3 nucleotides read TGCGCCAGCAGCCAGGGACAGTTGCAAGAGACCCAGTACTTC.

In its sample, this clone was seen a few times. The V gene is TRBV6-5, the J gene TRBJ1-1; D call uncertain. CDR1 and CDR2 from the germline V gene are MNHEY and SVGAGI. The CDR3 runs 14 residues. Deletions cut 2 bases from V and 0 bases from J, with 7 bases between. The CDR3 DNA sequence: TGTGCCAGCAGTTACGCACAAATGAACACTGAAGCTTTCTTT. As protein: CASSYAQMNTEAFF.

The chain links TRBV7-2 to TRBJ2-7, with 7 bases that match TRBD1. This CDR3 spans 13 amino acids. Trimming removed 4 bases from V and 5 bases from J; junction bases left unmatched: 5. Per the germline V gene, CDR1 is SGHTA and CDR2 is FQGNSA. This CDR3 reads CASSYDRDHEQYF. CDR3 nucleotide sequence: TGTGCCAGCAGCTATGACAGGGACCACGAGCAGTACTTC.

The chain recombines TRBV5-1 with TRBJ1-1; tentative D call: TRBD1 (5 bases). CDR1 is SGHRS and CDR2 is YFSETQ in the germline V gene. V lost 4 bases and J lost 6, with 13 bases in between. This CDR3 region has 13 residues. As DNA, the CDR3 is TGCGCCAGCAGCCTGGACTGGGGCCCTGAAGCTTTCTTT. This codes for CASSLDWGPEAFF. The full variable domain, its missing parts supplied by reference TRBV5-1 and TRBJ1-1, is KAGVTQTPRYLIKTRGQQVTLSCSPISGHRSVSWYQQTPGQGLQFLFEYFSETQRNKGNFPGRFSGRQFSNSRSEMNVSTLELGDSALYLCASSLDWGPEAFFGQGTRLTVV.

The chain carries TRBV28 and TRBJ2-1; the D is unclear. The germline gives CDR1 MDHEN, CDR2 SYDVKM. The CDR3 length is 15 residues. Trimming left V 7 bases short and J 6 bases short, with 19 bases between. The CDR3 sequence: CASTMKTLFLNEQFF. CDR3 coding DNA: TGTGCCAGCACCATGAAAACTTTGTTCCTCAATGAGCAGTTCTTC. The complete variable domain, with remaining parts taken from reference TRBV28 and TRBJ2-1, reads DVKVTQSSRYLVKRTGEKVFLECVQDMDHENMFWYRQDPGLGLRLIYFSYDVKMKEKGDIPEGYSVSREKKERFSLILESASTNQTSMYLCASTMKTLFLNEQFFGPGTRLTVL.

This chain links TRBV5-1 with TRBJ1-5; no firm D call. The CDR3 is 14 amino acids. Trimming stripped 8 bases from V and 3 bases from J, with 15 bases between. Germline V gives CDR1 SGHRS, CDR2 YFSETQ. CDR3: CASSKVPDNQPQHF. As DNA, the CDR3 is TGCGCCAGTTCAAAGGTCCCAGACAATCAGCCCCAGCATTTT.